This T cell receptor (beta chain) appears in the sequencing data of a study of cytomegalovirus exposure and HLA in healthy donors. Broader study findings: According to reports, the classifier identified cytomegalovirus status with high specificity and sensitivity. Cytomegalovirus-associated TCR beta chains were listed, numbering some 170.

The donors were part of the validation cohort of 95 to 150 subjects. That cohort was separate from the first cohort, which comprised about 670 subjects. With regard to this clone: The antigen is undetermined.

Trimming cost V 0 bases and J 6 bases, with 5 bases left between them. CDR1 is MNHNY, CDR2 SVGAGI, per germline (reference sequence). The CDR3 extends over 12 amino acids. Measured with immunoSEQ multiplex PCR; TCRdb has only the in-frame clones, and not every one. The sample has about 200,000 clones, 87% seen once. This receptor was obtained from a woman under 30 in good health and CMV-seropositive. The chain carries TRBV6-6 and TRBJ1-1; D unclear. The sequenced sample consisted of PBMCs. In DNA form, the CDR3 reads TGTGCCAGCAGTTACTCGATAGCTGAAGCTTTCTTT. It yields the protein CASSYSIAEAFF.